Presented here are 9 T cell receptor beta chains from one specimen sequenced in a study of cytomegalovirus exposure and HLA in healthy donors. Sequencing was performed with immunoSEQ multiplex PCR; in TCRdb, only in-frame clones are kept and a portion is missing. The sample carries over 200,000 clones, around 88% recorded once. Sequencing was performed on PBMCs. The receptors were sampled from a woman under 30 in good health and CMV-seronegative.

The V call is TRBV7-2, the J call TRBJ1-2; 7 bases are a match to TRBD1. Per germline, CDR1 SGHTA and CDR2 FQGNSA. With V trimmed by 4 bases and J by 0 bases, 8 bases remained unmatched. This CDR3 has 16 residues. CDR3 residues: CASSSSTGTANYGYTF. CDR3 sequence (DNA): TGTGCCAGCAGCTCGAGTACCGGGACAGCTAACTATGGCTACACCTTC. The full variable domain, completed using reference TRBV7-2 and TRBJ1-2, is GAGVSQSPSNKVTEKGKDVELRCDPISGHTALYWYRQSLGQGLEFLIYFQGNSAPDKSGLPSDRFSAERTGGSVSTLTIQRTQQEDSAVYLCASSSSTGTANYGYTFGSGTRLTVV.

This chain links TRBV27 with TRBJ2-3, with 11 positions matching TRBD2. Germline V gives CDR1 MNHEY, CDR2 SMNVEV (reference sequence). Losses at the gene ends were 4 bases for V and 5 bases for J; bases not matched to a gene: 11. This CDR3 spans 17 amino acids. In DNA form, the CDR3 reads TGTGCCAGCAGTTCCCCAGGACTAGCGGGTCCGGGAGATACGCAGTATTTT. This sequence encodes CASSSPGLAGPGDTQYF.

V gene TRBV7-2 combines with J gene TRBJ2-1, with TRBD2 matching over 9 bases. The CDR3 runs 16 residues. The J segment lost 8 bases and the V segment lost 0 bases, leaving 8 bases of the junction unmatched. CDR1 is SGHTA, CDR2 FQGNSA, per germline. The CDR3 region is CASSLASLGLADEQFF. DNA for the CDR3: TGTGCCAGCAGCTTAGCGTCTTTGGGACTAGCCGATGAGCAGTTCTTC. The full variable domain, its missing parts supplied by reference TRBV7-2 and TRBJ2-1, is GAGVSQSPSNKVTEKGKDVELRCDPISGHTALYWYRQSLGQGLEFLIYFQGNSAPDKSGLPSDRFSAERTGGSVSTLTIQRTQQEDSAVYLCASSLASLGLADEQFFGPGTRLTVL.

The chain uses TRBV7-2 and TRBJ2-5, with D perhaps TRBD2 (6 bases). Trimming pared 4 bases from V and 1 base from J, leaving 7 bases between. CDR1 and CDR2 from the germline V gene are SGHTA and FQGNSA. The CDR3 contains 13 residues. The CDR3, as DNA: TGTGCCAGCAGCTCGGGACTCCAAGAGACCCAGTACTTC. This sequence encodes CASSSGLQETQYF.

The genes are TRBV11-2 and TRBJ2-7; maybe TRBD1 (6 bases). Germline V lookup: CDR1 SGHAT, CDR2 FQNNGV. V lost 5 bases and J 3 bases, leaving 17 bases between the germline ends. The CDR3 totals 15 residues. Here the CDR3 reads CASSLSGQRNYEQYF. As DNA, the CDR3 is TGTGCCAGCAGCCTCTCCGGACAGCGCAACTACGAGCAGTACTTC.

The chain links TRBV28 to TRBJ1-5, with 8 bases identical to TRBD1. Germline CDR1 reads MDHEN; CDR2 reads SYDVKM. This CDR3 has 16 residues. The junction had 7 bases not matched to a gene; V was cut back by 6 bases and J by 0 bases. CDR3 region: CASRPGTGYSNQPQHF. The CDR3 region has the DNA TGTGCCAGCAGGCCGGGGACAGGTTATAGCAATCAGCCCCAGCATTTT. Full variable domain (rest looked up from reference TRBV28 and TRBJ1-5): DVKVTQSSRYLVKRTGEKVFLECVQDMDHENMFWYRQDPGLGLRLIYFSYDVKMKEKGDIPEGYSVSREKKERFSLILESASTNQTSMYLCASRPGTGYSNQPQHFGDGTRLSIL.

V usage is TRBV4-1 and J usage is TRBJ1-5, with D uncertain. The V gene lost 3 bases and the J gene lost 9 bases, with 15 bases spanning the gap. CDR3 length: 14 residues. The V gene's germline CDR1 is MGHRA and CDR2 YSYEKL. As DNA, the CDR3 is TGCGCCAGCAGCCAGACTTCGGATCATGGGCCCCAGCATTTT. Amino acid sequence: CASSQTSDHGPQHF.

This chain uses TRBV14 with TRBJ1-1, with TRBD1 as a possible D gene (6 bases). V lost 4 bases to trimming and J lost 8 bases, with 14 bases between them. This CDR3 has 13 residues. Germline CDR1 is SGHDN and CDR2 is FVKESK. The CDR3 DNA follows: TGTGCCAGCAGCCCATGGACAGTCCAGGAAGCTTTCTTT. Translated: CASSPWTVQEAFF.

In its sample, this clone was seen once. The V call is TRBV6-1, the J call TRBJ1-1; D gene uncertain. The V and J ends lost 8 bases and 6 bases respectively, with 10 bases between them. CDR3 size: 11 residues. In germline, CDR1 is MNHNS, CDR2 SASEGT. The CDR3 protein is CASLGRPEAFF. The CDR3 DNA follows: TGTGCCAGCCTTGGGAGACCTGAAGCTTTCTTT.